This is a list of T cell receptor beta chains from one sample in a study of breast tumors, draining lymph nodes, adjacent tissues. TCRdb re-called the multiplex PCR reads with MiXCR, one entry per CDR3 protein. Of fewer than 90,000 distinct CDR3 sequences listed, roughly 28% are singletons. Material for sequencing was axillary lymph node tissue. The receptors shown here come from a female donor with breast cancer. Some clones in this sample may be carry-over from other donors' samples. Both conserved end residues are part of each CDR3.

CDR3aa: CASSGDYLSEQYF
v_gene: TRBV19
j_gene: TRBJ2-7

CDR3aa: CASSTGGPNTEAFF
v_gene: TRBV19
j_gene: TRBJ1-1

CDR3aa: CASSQDGGLFLHF
v_gene: TRBV14
j_gene: TRBJ1-6

CDR3aa: CASSFTGYGYTF
v_gene: TRBV5-6
j_gene: TRBJ1-2

CDR3aa: CASSLYRGPTDTQYF
v_gene: TRBV5-8
j_gene: TRBJ2-3

CDR3aa: CASSLAGGPQTQYF
v_gene: TRBV19
j_gene: TRBJ2-5

CDR3aa: CASSLGMTGPNEKLFF
v_gene: TRBV11-3
j_gene: TRBJ1-4

CDR3aa: CASSLTGRDGELVF
v_gene: TRBV7-2
j_gene: TRBJ2-2

CDR3aa: CASSLARDNNQPQHF
v_gene: TRBV28
j_gene: TRBJ1-5

CDR3aa: CASSQERREGETDTQYF
v_gene: TRBV3-2
j_gene: TRBJ2-3

CDR3aa: CASSPPTGNEQYF
v_gene: TRBV28
j_gene: TRBJ2-7

CDR3aa: CASSHGQGYETQYF
v_gene: TRBV12-3/TRBV12-4
j_gene: TRBJ2-5

CDR3aa: CASSGGWTATEAFF
v_gene: TRBV5-1
j_gene: TRBJ1-1

CDR3aa: CASSQEGQASGTEQYF
v_gene: TRBV3-1
j_gene: TRBJ2-7

CDR3aa: CASSQSPGGEQFF
v_gene: TRBV7-3
j_gene: TRBJ2-1

CDR3aa: CASSLGPGGRLNEQYF
v_gene: TRBV7-8
j_gene: TRBJ2-3

CDR3aa: CSAIPSGSLTDTQYF
v_gene: TRBV20-1
j_gene: TRBJ2-3

CDR3aa: CASSPSPDSRYRGYTF
v_gene: TRBV7-8
j_gene: TRBJ1-2

CDR3aa: CSAYRTAYNSPLHF
v_gene: TRBV20-1
j_gene: TRBJ1-6

CDR3aa: CASSLARANQPQHF
v_gene: TRBV5-5
j_gene: TRBJ1-5

CDR3aa: CGISDGTGMGPQHF
v_gene: TRBV10-3
j_gene: TRBJ1-5

CDR3aa: CASSPGLPYQETQYF
v_gene: TRBV14
j_gene: TRBJ2-5

CDR3aa: CSVALDRDEQYF
v_gene: TRBV29-1
j_gene: TRBJ2-7

CDR3aa: CASSVTEGGLDTQYF
v_gene: TRBV7-3
j_gene: TRBJ2-3

CDR3aa: CASSFGLAGWGQFF
v_gene: TRBV7-2
j_gene: TRBJ2-1